The rows below give T cell receptor beta chains drawn from one sample of a study of cytomegalovirus exposure and HLA in healthy donors. Using immunoSEQ multiplex PCR, the repertoire was profiled, and TCRdb retains in-frame clones only, with some absent. The sample yields roughly 73,000 clones, of which the top ten take up around 7.5%. The sample was PBMCs. These receptors all stem from a female donor in good health and CMV-seropositive. Each CDR3 is given with its conserved first and last residue. The D gene is left open where the match is weak. Rows may omit the clone size; those that give it use once, few, many or a size class.

j_gene	d_gene	v_gene	abundance	CDR3aa	CDR3nt
TRBJ2-7	TRBD1	TRBV6-4	.	CASSLLWGQGHEQYF	TGTGCCAGCAGTCTTCTTTGGGGACAGGGGCACGAGCAGTACTTC
TRBJ1-6	.	TRBV27	.	CASSSRGAIMDSPLHF	TGTGCCAGCAGTTCCCGGGGGGCGATAATGGATTCACCCCTCCACTTT
TRBJ2-7	.	TRBV7-2	.	CASSLYTGKEEQYF	TGTGCCAGCAGCCTCTATACAGGGAAGGAGGAGCAGTACTTC
TRBJ2-1	TRBD2	TRBV4-3	.	CASSQAGTRTMSEQFF	TGCGCCAGCAGCCAAGCCGGGACTAGGACGATGAGTGAGCAGTTCTTC
TRBJ2-2	.	TRBV4-3	medium-sized	CASSQSRAGELFF	TGCGCCAGCAGCCAGTCGCGAGCCGGGGAGCTGTTTTTT
TRBJ1-3	.	TRBV29-1	.	CSADGGGGAIGNTIYF	TGCAGCGCCGACGGAGGAGGGGGGGCGATAGGAAACACCATATATTTT
TRBJ1-1	TRBD1	TRBV30	.	CAWRDLRGLGNTEAFF	TGTGCCTGGAGGGACCTCAGGGGGCTGGGGAACACTGAAGCTTTCTTT
TRBJ2-1	TRBD2	TRBV9	.	CASSAGTSDNEQFF	TGTGCCAGCAGCGCCGGGACTAGTGATAATGAGCAGTTCTTC
TRBJ2-7	.	TRBV6-5	.	CASRNTLAKSYEQYF	TGTGCCAGCAGAAACACTCTAGCGAAATCCTACGAGCAGTACTTC
TRBJ2-2	TRBD2	TRBV9	.	CASSVGGGRTTGELFF	TGTGCCAGCAGCGTAGGAGGCGGGAGGACCACCGGGGAGCTGTTTTTT
TRBJ2-7	TRBD2	TRBV18	.	CASSPSIAGGEQYF	TGTGCCAGCTCACCAAGTATTGCGGGAGGCGAGCAGTACTTC
TRBJ1-6	.	TRBV30	.	CAWSVGGREPLHF	TGTGCCTGGAGTGTAGGGGGACGGGAACCCCTCCACTTT
TRBJ1-4	TRBD1	TRBV4-3	.	CASSHDRGDEKLFF	TGCGCCAGCAGCCATGACAGGGGGGACGAAAAACTGTTTTTT
TRBJ1-3	.	TRBV4-3	.	CASSQDWARVVNTIYF	TGCGCCAGCAGCCAAGATTGGGCCAGGGTCGTAAACACCATATATTTT
TRBJ1-1	.	TRBV10-1	.	CASSLTGSSRRKTEAFF	TGCGCCAGCAGTCTCACCGGGTCTTCCCGGCGGAAAACTGAAGCTTTCTTT
TRBJ2-7	TRBD1	TRBV7-6	.	CASSFRTGGSEQYF	TGTGCCAGCAGCTTCCGGACAGGGGGCTCCGAGCAGTACTTC
TRBJ1-2	TRBD1	TRBV5-4	.	CASSGRDSYGYTF	TGTGCCAGCAGCGGCCGGGACAGCTATGGCTACACCTTC
TRBJ2-7	TRBD2	TRBV7-2	.	CASSLGSGTSFYEQYF	TGTGCCAGCAGCTTAGGGTCGGGGACTAGCTTCTACGAGCAGTACTTC
TRBJ2-5	TRBD1	TRBV7-3	.	CASSSTGTGETQYF	TGTGCCAGCAGCTCGACAGGGACGGGGGAGACCCAGTACTTC
TRBJ1-6	.	TRBV6-5	.	CASSRDTTYSPLHF	TGTGCCAGCAGTAGGGACACCACATATTCACCCCTCCACTTT
TRBJ2-6	.	TRBV18	.	CASSPPGQAGANVLTF	TGTGCCAGCTCACCACCGGGGCAGGCTGGGGCCAACGTCCTGACTTTC
TRBJ2-7	TRBD2	TRBV9	.	CASSVASGTSYEQYF	TGTGCCAGCAGCGTAGCTAGCGGGACTTCTTACGAGCAGTACTTC
TRBJ2-6	.	TRBV5-6	.	CASSFPRSGSTGANVLTF	TGTGCCAGCAGCTTTCCGCGTTCAGGGTCCACTGGGGCCAACGTCCTGACTTTC
TRBJ1-1	.	TRBV28	.	CASSLNRATEAFF	TGTGCCAGCAGTTTAAACAGGGCCACTGAAGCTTTCTTT
TRBJ2-2	.	TRBV5-1	.	CASSPSGGGTGELFF	TGCGCCAGCAGCCCGAGCGGTGGTGGCACCGGGGAGCTGTTTTTT
TRBJ2-1	.	TRBV18	.	CASSRSGSIGQFF	TGTGCCAGCTCACGATCAGGGTCTATCGGGCAGTTCTTC
TRBJ2-2	TRBD2	TRBV7-2	.	CASSPTSGLAGENTGELFF	TGTGCCAGCAGCCCCACCTCGGGCCTAGCGGGGGAGAACACCGGGGAGCTGTTTTTT
TRBJ2-3	TRBD2	TRBV5-1	.	CASRWGAGGSSSTDTQYF	TGCGCCAGCAGATGGGGAGCGGGGGGCTCCTCTAGCACAGATACGCAGTATTTT
TRBJ2-1	TRBD2	TRBV18	.	CASSPPGTRTYNEQFF	TGTGCCAGCTCACCACCCGGGACTAGGACCTACAATGAGCAGTTCTTC
TRBJ2-7	TRBD1	TRBV18	.	CASSPWTGISYEQYF	TGTGCCAGCTCACCTTGGACAGGGATTTCCTACGAGCAGTACTTC
TRBJ1-5	.	TRBV4-3	.	CASSQDWGHGNQPQHF	TGCGCCAGCAGCCAAGATTGGGGGCATGGCAATCAGCCCCAGCATTTT
TRBJ2-3	.	TRBV7-8	.	CAFSFSETEPEDTDTQYF	TGTGCCTTCAGCTTCAGCGAGACAGAGCCTGAGGACACAGATACGCAGTATTTT
TRBJ2-7	TRBD1	TRBV28	.	CASSRRTGGPYEQYF	TGTGCCAGCAGCCGAAGGACAGGGGGCCCCTACGAGCAGTACTTC